Sequencing of this T cell receptor (beta chain) was carried out in a study of shared clonotypes between healthy human individuals (dated by TCRdb to the early 2020s). Background for the entire study: A couple of women and three men aged 18 to 49 years were included in the cohort. Per donor, leukapheresis produced somewhere between about 0.85 and 9.5 billion PBMCs. To increase sequencing depth and limit assay-specific biases, different laboratories used diverse techniques to prepare libraries and sequence TCR repertoires. The study deeply sequenced blood TCR repertoires of about 5 healthy adults to estimate repertoire size and the extent of clonotype sharing between individuals. For each donor, three plates each were used for CD4 naive and CD4 memory, two plates were used for CD8 naive, and one plate was used for CD8 memory. The study at large found these results: Only blood was sampled, and tissue TCR repertoires likely differ from those in blood. Even with the large sequencing depth, rarefaction of the sorted-subset datasets indicated that sequencing was incomplete. Higher generation probabilities were observed for clonotypes shared by all four sorted-subset donors than for non-shared clonotypes. When four donors were compared, the shared fraction of clonotypes was about 5% for naive CD4, more than 3% for naive CD8, 2% to 2.5% for memory CD4, and less than 0.45% for memory CD8. The small number of donors limited the genetic and exposure-history diversity represented. Based on pairwise subsampling, the degree of clonotype sharing among donors was expected to be affected by sequencing depth. Naive subsets generally had larger estimated clonotype richness than memory subsets.

A word on this clone: There is no known antigen for this receptor. No base quality information exists; no much larger clone differs at one position.

The cysteine opens and the phenylalanine closes a CDR3 of 13 amino acids. Just CDR3 DNA is preserved here, 39 bases in frame from base 1. CDR1 and CDR2, looked up from the germline V gene, are SQVTM and ANQGSEA. At the junction V is shortened by 4 bases and J by 2 bases, with 11 bases in between. TCR CDR3 regions were amplified from genomic DNA by multiplex PCR using the deep immunoSEQ assay. Genomic DNA extracted from each cell subset was distributed evenly over all wells of several immunoSEQ 96-well plates, and each plate served as one replicate. Each replicate PCR for sorted subsets received about 0.2 ug genomic DNA, equal to some 32,000 T cell genomes. The purified libraries were quantified using a Qubit 3.0 fluorometer, sized with a Bioanalyzer 2100, and then quantified again using the KAPA Library Quantification kit. A separate single-read 150-cycle Illumina NextSeq 550 flow cell was used to sequence each immunoSEQ 96-well plate. The original methods were these. Because the immunoSEQ output held only junctional sequences and lacked quality scores, the filtering could not match the filtering applied to full-length reads. Sequences were annotated with PyIR, a Python wrapper for IgBLAST v1.9, and V/J genes and CDR3 were assigned using IMGT germline references. Any read was removed if the V/J assignment was weak (E-value above 1e-6), the CDR3 was missing, or the read contained stop codons, out-of-frame junctions, or ambiguous translated residues. V3J clonotypes were defined as sequences sharing an identical inferred V gene, J gene, and CDR3 amino acid sequence. Percentage overlap between repertoires was calculated by dividing the number of shared unique clonotypes by the size of the smaller repertoire. RTK rarefaction, the Chao1 estimator, and Recon v2.1 estimates of unobserved clonotypes were used to assess repertoire richness. For all TCRbeta clonotypes obtained by the gDNA method from four donors, generation probabilities were computed with OLGA. The table comes from immuneACCESS by way of TCRdb, which keeps in-frame sequences with V and J called. Part of the clones is missing from these tables; in studies checked, under half for an unresolved V gene and the rest for unknown reasons. That table is the source of V, J and clone size, and D and trimming were worked out from the DNA. The sample yields over a million clones; 95% to 99% were counted once. The ten largest clonotypes hold approximately 0.44% of the sample.

The donors were healthy, HIV-negative adults with no recently reported acute infections or vaccinations. Only Caucasian adults living in Nashville, Tennessee, USA were represented among the donors. CD4+ T cells were enriched by magnetic negative selection, after which naive cells were positively selected on CD45RA and the negative fraction was taken as the memory subset. Blood was obtained by leukapheresis, after which PBMCs were separated by Ficoll-Histopaque density gradient centrifugation and cryopreserved in liquid nitrogen vapor phase. Analytical flow cytometry was used to check the purity and quantity of every magnetically sorted T cell population. Each sorted fraction had its genomic DNA isolated and then quantified by UV absorbance on a Nanodrop 2000c.

This sequence was found in a man aged 30 to 39 in good health. Sequencing was carried out using naive CD4+ T cells sorted from blood. The sample's cell subset or site label, decoded: CD45RA+ positively selected. The chain employs TRBV29-1 and TRBJ2-5, with the D segment identity uncertain. The nucleotide sequence is given as TGCAGCGTTGCGTTGAGATTACAAGAGACCCAGTACTTC. This sequence encodes CSVALRLQETQYF.